This record covers a single T cell receptor beta chain. Its antigen is not identified. This record belongs to a study of OX40 agonist ivuxolimab in advanced cancers. As for the study in general: The diagnoses of dose-escalation patients were hepatocellular carcinoma, melanoma, renal cell or head and neck cancer.

Study-level results: Patients with a partial response at 0.1-3.0 mg/kg had among the lowest clonal expansion. Blood T cells, both CD4+ and CD8+, expanded clonally by week 6 at 0.1 to 3.0 mg/kg.

Assay used: immunoSEQ multiplex PCR; TCRdb lists only in-frame clones, some missing. Here the sample spans around 67,000 clones, roughly nine tenths being singletons. The V gene lost 0 bases and the J gene lost 6 bases, with 18 bases spanning the gap. Germline lookup yields CDR1 SGDLS and CDR2 YYNGEE. This CDR3 comprises 16 residues. Autoimmune disease history or systemic immunosuppression excluded patients. The clonotype originates from an adult with an advanced solid tumor such as melanoma, head and neck, liver or kidney cancer. The specimen comprised CD4+ or CD8+ T cells sorted from blood, sampled in a trial of the OX40 agonist ivuxolimab. This chain uses TRBV9 with TRBJ1-1, with D hard to call. CDR3 sequence: CASSVGGPSTGAEAFF. In DNA, the CDR3 is TGTGCCAGCAGCGTAGGTGGGCCCTCCACTGGGGCTGAAGCTTTCTTT.